This passage covers 28 T cell receptor beta chains from one sample sequenced in a study of lymphopenia after photon versus proton radiotherapy (dated by TCRdb to the late 2010s). Library generation was performed with the immunoSEQ multiplex PCR assay. TCRdb carries this immuneACCESS record with in-frame sequences only. Its versions omit some clonotypes, under half of them owing to an unresolved V gene in the studies checked, with the rest unexplained. The sample yields 65,000 or so clones; 75% to 90% were counted once. 9.5% to 15% of the sample lies in the top ten. The sample in question was peripheral blood, obtained from a patient treated with proton-based radiotherapy. The receptors shown here come from a man of 80 years or more with esophageal cancer.

The V call is TRBV7-2, the J call TRBJ1-5; no firm D call. Germline V gene data show CDR1 as SGHTA and CDR2 as FQGNSA. The CDR3 totals 12 residues. Trimming took off 5 bases at V and 9 bases at J, with 11 bases between the two ends. CDR3 coding DNA: TGTGCCAGCAGCCTCCCCCAAGGGCCCCAGCATTTT. This translates into CASSLPQGPQHF.

This chain links TRBV5-4 with TRBJ1-3; TRBD1 matches 7 bases. This CDR3 is 15 amino acids long. The germline V gene encodes CDR1 SGHNT and CDR2 YYREEE (reference sequence). V shed 4 bases, J shed 2 bases, and the junction held 6 bases outside the gene matches. CDR3 bases: TGTGCCAGCAGCACCCCGCAGGGGGCTGGAAACACCATATATTTT. It encodes CASSTPQGAGNTIYF.

The gene calls are TRBV7-2 and TRBJ2-4, with 8 nucleotides matching TRBD2. With 5 bases clipped from V and 7 bases from J, the junction kept 4 bases outside the gene matches. The CDR3 extends over 13 amino acids. The V gene's germline CDR1 is SGHTA and CDR2 FQGNSA. The CDR3 spells CASSPGRANIQYF. The CDR3 DNA follows: TGTGCCAGCAGCCCCGGGAGGGCCAACATTCAGTACTTC.

The chain joins TRBV7-2 to TRBJ2-3; D unresolved. Trimming stripped 4 bases from V and 7 bases from J, with 6 bases between. Germline lookup yields CDR1 SGHTA and CDR2 FQGNSA. The CDR3 sequence is 11 residues long. The CDR3 sequence: CASSSSHTQYF. In DNA form, the CDR3 reads TGTGCCAGCAGCTCCTCCCATACGCAGTATTTT.

This chain connects TRBV4-3 to TRBJ2-7; D not certain. The length of the CDR3 is 14 residues. Germline V lookup: CDR1 LGHNA, CDR2 YSLEER. V was pared by 0 bases and J by 2 bases, with 8 bases between. The DNA for the CDR3 is TGCGCCAGCAGCCAAGATGGTGGAGCCTACGAGCAGTACTTC. Protein sequence: CASSQDGGAYEQYF.

This chain connects TRBV5-1 to TRBJ2-4; D not certain. V lost 4 bases to trimming and J lost 7 bases, with 15 bases between them. Germline V gene lookup returns CDR1 SGHRS and CDR2 YFSETQ. The CDR3 is made up of 14 amino acids. CDR3 coding DNA: TGCGCCAGCAGCCCCCGGGCCCCCGGGAACATTCAGTACTTC. Amino acids: CASSPRAPGNIQYF.

This clone was seen just once. The CDR3 DNA reads as TGTGCCAGCAGCTTGTTGACGGGAACTAATGAAAAACTGTTTTTT. It is translated as CASSLLTGTNEKLFF. The chain uses TRBV5-5 and TRBJ1-4, with D unclear. The V gene's germline CDR1 is SGHKS and CDR2 YYEKEE (reference sequence). The CDR3 runs 15 residues. Trimming shortened V by 1 base and J by 1 base, and 8 bases separated the two germline ends.

The rearrangement uses TRBV4-3 and TRBJ1-2; D gene unclear. Germline V gene lookup returns CDR1 LGHNA and CDR2 YSLEER. The CDR3 contains 16 residues. V lost 1 base to trimming and J lost 4 bases, with 16 bases between them. The CDR3 DNA reads TGCGCCAGCAGCCAAGGGCTCGTTCACAACCTCTATGGCTACACCTTC. Residues: CASSQGLVHNLYGYTF.

V and J are TRBV14 and TRBJ2-5; 7 nucleotides align to TRBD1. The V gene end was trimmed by 1 base and the J gene end by 0 bases; junction bases not matched to a gene: 8. CDR3 length: 17 amino acids. CDR1 and CDR2 (germline): SGHDN, FVKESK. The CDR3 DNA reads TGTGCCAGCAGCCAAGCTAGACAGGGATCGTACCAAGAGACCCAGTACTTC. This codes for CASSQARQGSYQETQYF.

V and J are TRBV19 and TRBJ2-7; D perhaps matches TRBD2 (5 bases). This CDR3 region has 16 residues. V was shortened by 4 bases and J by 2 bases, with 18 bases between the two germline ends. CDR1 LNHDA and CDR2 SQIVND come from the germline V gene (reference sequence). The DNA for the CDR3 is TGTGCCAGTAGTACCTGGGGAGCGTCTCAGGCCTACGAGCAGTACTTC. Translation gives CASSTWGASQAYEQYF.

The chain combines TRBV5-5 with TRBJ1-4; 8 nucleotides agree with TRBD1. Germline assignment: CDR1 SGHKS and CDR2 YYEKEE (reference sequence). Trimming cost V 1 base and J 8 bases; bases outside gene matches: 7. The CDR3 contains 15 residues. CDR3 sequence reads: CASSLFGTGDEKLFF. CDR3 in DNA: TGTGCCAGCAGCTTGTTTGGGACAGGAGACGAAAAACTGTTTTTT.

The chain employs TRBV6-6 and TRBJ2-7; possibly TRBD2 for D (6 bases). Germline CDR1 is MNHNY and CDR2 is SVGAGI (reference sequence). This CDR3 region has 15 residues. Trimming removed 2 bases from V and 1 base from J, with 12 bases in between. The CDR3 coding sequence is TGTGCCAGCAGTTACGGGGGGAGCGGGTCCTACGAGCAGTACTTC. Its protein is CASSYGGSGSYEQYF.

V and J are TRBV27 and TRBJ2-7; the match to TRBD2 covers 12 bases. The CDR3 covers 16 residues. The germline gives CDR1 MNHEY, CDR2 SMNVEV (reference sequence). The ends lost 5 bases at V and 2 bases at J; junction bases unmatched: 7. As DNA, the CDR3 is TGTGCCAGCAGTCCCACTAGCGGGGGGACCCCCTACGAGCAGTACTTC. Translating it yields CASSPTSGGTPYEQYF.

In this sample, this clone turned up once. V usage is TRBV9 and J usage is TRBJ2-2; tentatively, D is TRBD1 (6 bases). Trimming removed 3 bases at V and 6 bases at J, with 12 bases between. Germline V gives CDR1 SGDLS, CDR2 YYNGEE. The CDR3 extends over 14 amino acids. The CDR3 spells CASSGYRDAGELFF. DNA for the CDR3: TGTGCCAGCAGCGGCTACAGGGATGCCGGGGAGCTGTTTTTT.

The chain employs TRBV5-1 and TRBJ2-7; D unclear. The V gene's germline CDR1 is SGHRS and CDR2 YFSETQ. The germline V and J ends were trimmed by 3 bases and 6 bases, with 16 bases remaining between them. The CDR3 has 14 residues. The CDR3 here is CASSSDIGDSEQYF. CDR3 nucleotide sequence: TGCGCCAGCAGCTCAGACATTGGGGATTCCGAGCAGTACTTC.

The genes are TRBV11-2 and TRBJ2-5, with 11 bases identical to TRBD1. In germline, CDR1 is SGHAT, CDR2 FQNNGV. The length of the CDR3 is 17 residues. The J segment lost 5 bases and the V segment lost 1 base, leaving 9 bases of the junction unmatched. The CDR3 DNA sequence: TGTGCCAGCAGCTTAGGATTGGGACAGGGGGTTTCCGAGACCCAGTACTTC. This codes for CASSLGLGQGVSETQYF.

This clone was seen once. The chain carries TRBV7-9 and TRBJ1-5; 8 bases map to TRBD1. The CDR3 has 16 amino acids. CDR1 is SEHNR and CDR2 is FQNEAQ in the germline V gene (reference sequence). J gave up 5 bases and V 3 bases, and 9 bases lay outside the gene matches. CDR3 residues: CASSFEDRGNDQPQHF. The CDR3, as DNA: TGTGCCAGCAGCTTCGAAGACAGGGGAAATGATCAGCCCCAGCATTTT.

This sequence joins TRBV5-1 and TRBJ2-1; the match to TRBD2 covers 9 bases. With V trimmed by 3 bases and J by 2 bases, 6 bases remained unmatched. The CDR3 covers 16 residues. In germline, CDR1 is SGHRS, CDR2 YFSETQ. The CDR3 nucleotides read TGCGCCAGCAGCTACTCGGGACTAGCAGCCTACAATGAGCAGTTCTTC. Amino acids: CASSYSGLAAYNEQFF.

The rearrangement links TRBV5-6 to TRBJ1-3; 9 positions agree with TRBD1. Looked up from germline, CDR1 is SGHDT and CDR2 is YYEEEE. After removal of 4 bases from V and 0 bases from J, the junction contained 2 bases not matched to a gene. The length of the CDR3 is 15 residues. The CDR3 protein is CASSQQGASGNTIYF. The CDR3 nucleotides are TGTGCCAGCAGCCAACAGGGGGCCTCTGGAAACACCATATATTTT.

V gene TRBV4-3 combines with J gene TRBJ2-7, with D maybe TRBD1 (6 bases). CDR3 size: 13 residues. V shed 3 bases and J shed 5 bases, with 11 bases lying between them. Germline CDR1 is LGHNA and CDR2 is YSLEER. The chain's CDR3 is CASSQLTGNEQYF. Written as DNA, the CDR3 is TGCGCCAGCAGCCAGTTAACAGGGAACGAGCAGTACTTC.

The chain combines TRBV29-1 with TRBJ1-1; no clear D gene. Trimming left V 6 bases short and J 1 base short, with 3 bases between. From germline, CDR1 is SQVTM and CDR2 ANQGSEA. This CDR3 is 10 amino acids long. CDR3 residues: CSVQNTEAFF. The CDR3 DNA reads TGCAGCGTACAGAACACTGAAGCTTTCTTT. The full variable domain, its missing parts supplied by reference TRBV29-1 and TRBJ1-1, is SAVISQKPSRDICQRGTSLTIQCQVDSQVTMMFWYRQQPGQSLTLIATANQGSEATYESGFVIDKFPISRPNLTFSTLTVSNMSPEDSSIYLCSVQNTEAFFGQGTRLTVV.

J is TRBJ2-7 and V is TRBV6-5; D unclear. The V and J ends lost 0 bases and 1 base respectively, with 7 bases between them. Germline values: CDR1 MNHEY, CDR2 SVGAGI. The CDR3 consists of 14 residues. In DNA form, the CDR3 reads TGTGCCAGCAGTTACTCGAGCACGTCCTACGAGCAGTACTTC. Translating gives CASSYSSTSYEQYF.

This chain connects TRBV5-1 to TRBJ2-7; D ambiguous. Trimming shortened V by 4 bases and J by 5 bases, and 19 bases separated the two germline ends. Germline V gene lookup returns CDR1 SGHRS and CDR2 YFSETQ. This CDR3 is built from 15 residues. The CDR3 is CASSTHPIGSHEQYF. The CDR3 DNA is TGCGCCAGCAGCACCCATCCCATCGGGTCCCACGAGCAGTACTTC.

The rearrangement uses TRBV29-1 and TRBJ1-2; D may be TRBD1 (6 bases). V was trimmed by 7 bases and J by 7 bases, leaving 16 bases between them. The CDR3 loop spans 12 amino acids. The germline gives CDR1 SQVTM, CDR2 ANQGSEA. The CDR3: CSGTVGGGGYTF. For the CDR3, the DNA is TGCAGCGGCACGGTCGGGGGCGGTGGCTACACCTTC.

The chain employs TRBV27 and TRBJ2-7, with D maybe TRBD1 (5 bases). CDR1 MNHEY and CDR2 SMNVEV come from the germline V gene (reference sequence). CDR3 size: 15 residues. Trimming took 2 bases from V and 0 from J, leaving 11 bases between them. The CDR3 region is CASSLGHLSSYEQYF. The CDR3 coding sequence is TGTGCCAGCAGTTTAGGACACCTGAGCTCCTACGAGCAGTACTTC.

The rearrangement uses TRBV5-1 and TRBJ2-2, with D possibly matching TRBD2 (6 bases). The CDR3 contains 17 residues. Germline CDR1 SGHRS, CDR2 YFSETQ. V dropped 0 bases and J dropped 2 bases, with 14 bases sitting between them. CDR3 loop: CASSLALEGTNTGELFF. The DNA for the CDR3 is TGCGCCAGCAGCTTGGCCCTGGAGGGGACCAACACCGGGGAGCTGTTTTTT.

The gene calls are TRBV7-9 and TRBJ1-1; D not resolved. The germline V gene encodes CDR1 SEHNR and CDR2 FQNEAQ (reference sequence). Trimming removed 1 base from V and 1 base from J, with 10 bases in between. The CDR3 covers 15 residues. The CDR3 DNA is TGTGCCAGCAGCTTAGGGTTTTTAAGGAACACTGAAGCTTTCTTT. Translating it yields CASSLGFLRNTEAFF. The full variable domain, completed using reference TRBV7-9 and TRBJ1-1, is DTGVSQNPRHKITKRGQNVTFRCDPISEHNRLYWYRQTLGQGPEFLTYFQNEAQLEKSRLLSDRFSAERPKGSFSTLEIQRTEQGDSAMYLCASSLGFLRNTEAFFGQGTRLTVV.

V usage is TRBV10-3 and J usage is TRBJ1-5; D not certain. This CDR3 has 13 residues. The germline CDR1 and CDR2 sequences are ENHRY and SYGVKD. Trimming pared 3 bases from V and 5 bases from J, leaving 8 bases between. CDR3 loop: CAISDGRHQPQHF. The DNA for the CDR3 is TGTGCCATCAGTGACGGTCGACATCAGCCCCAGCATTTT.